Each of the 30 T cell receptor beta chains below was sequenced from the same sample in a study of blood T cell repertoires in COVID-19. Profiling relied on immunoSEQ multiplex PCR, and the TCRdb table lists in-frame clones only, not all of them. The sample gives more than 95,000 clones, almost 70% of which show up once; about 2.2% is in the top ten. Sequencing input: peripheral blood. These TCRs come from an older woman with acute or convalescent COVID-19.

The V call is TRBV29-1, the J call TRBJ2-3, with a tentative D call TRBD1 (5 bases). The germline gives CDR1 SQVTM, CDR2 ANQGSEA. CDR3 length: 14 amino acids. V was pared by 8 bases and J by 2 bases, with 17 bases between. In nucleotides, the CDR3 is TGCAGCCTCACGAAAAAGGGGATCACAGATACGCAGTATTTT. It codes for CSLTKKGITDTQYF.

This chain uses TRBV11-2 with TRBJ1-2; 8 positions match TRBD1. V lost 6 bases and J lost 0; bases outside the gene matches: 6. This CDR3 spans 15 amino acids. Germline CDR1 and CDR2: SGHAT and FQNNGV. For the CDR3, the DNA is TGTGCCAGCAGTCCAGGGGGCCCGGCTAACTATGGCTACACCTTC. This sequence encodes CASSPGGPANYGYTF.

The table lists this clone with a few counts. This chain uses TRBV28 with TRBJ1-6; 10 positions match TRBD1. Germline CDR1 reads MDHEN; CDR2 reads SYDVKM. The V segment lost 3 bases and the J segment 10 bases; nucleotides outside the gene matches: 12. The length of the CDR3 is 17 residues. The DNA of the CDR3 is TGTGCCAGCAGTTTGAGGGAGACAGGGGGCGTAAGGTCACCCCTCCACTTT. As protein: CASSLRETGGVRSPLHF. Drawing the rest from reference TRBV28 and TRBJ1-6, the complete variable domain is DVKVTQSSRYLVKRTGEKVFLECVQDMDHENMFWYRQDPGLGLRLIYFSYDVKMKEKGDIPEGYSVSREKKERFSLILESASTNQTSMYLCASSLRETGGVRSPLHFGNGTRLTVT.

This chain links TRBV13 with TRBJ2-5; a possible D gene is TRBD1 (5 bases). The CDR3 runs to 13 residues. Germline CDR1 PRHDT, CDR2 FYEKMQ (reference sequence). Trimming left V 5 bases short and J 5 bases short, with 12 bases between. As DNA, the CDR3 is TGTGCCAGCAGCCCCCAGGGATGGGAGACCCAGTACTTC. Residues: CASSPQGWETQYF.

The sample holds one count of this clone. The DNA is left out, because the CDR3 cannot be placed on it with certainty; the CDR3 is given as TCRdb lists it. This chain uses TRBV6-1 with TRBJ1-2. Including both end residues, the CDR3 is 11 amino acids long. The germline CDR1 and CDR2 sequences are MNHNS and SASEGT. CDR3 sequence: CASSEVGVGTF.

This clone was seen only a few times. The V call is TRBV7-8, the J call TRBJ1-2; a possible D gene is TRBD1 (5 bases). The V and J ends lost 1 base and 7 bases respectively, with 13 bases between them. Germline-derived CDR1 and CDR2 are SGHVS and FQNEAQ. This CDR3 spans 14 amino acids. In DNA, the CDR3 is TGTGCCAGCAGCTTAGAGCCAGGGCGGGGTGGCTACACCTTC. Protein: CASSLEPGRGGYTF.

The gene calls are TRBV28 and TRBJ1-5; TRBD1 matches at 9 bases. The CDR3 has 16 residues. Unmatched junction bases numbered 5, after V lost 1 base and J lost 4 bases. Germline assignment: CDR1 MDHEN and CDR2 SYDVKM. The CDR3 nucleotides are TGTGCCAGCAGTTTATTACAGGGGGCGGGTAATCAGCCCCAGCATTTT. Translated: CASSLLQGAGNQPQHF.

This sequence joins TRBV7-9 and TRBJ2-5; the D gene is possibly TRBD2 (5 bases). Germline assignment: CDR1 SEHNR and CDR2 FQNEAQ (reference sequence). The CDR3 is 13 residues long. V was trimmed by 5 bases and J by 2 bases, leaving 9 bases between them. CDR3 protein: CASSMAGQETQYF. The CDR3 DNA reads as TGTGCCAGCAGCATGGCGGGTCAAGAGACCCAGTACTTC.

The CDR3 protein is CASSTRTSTEAFF. CDR3 sequence (DNA): TGTGCCAGCAGCACCCGGACAAGCACTGAAGCTTTCTTT. This chain uses TRBV3-1 (or the pseudogene TRBV3-2) with TRBJ1-1; TRBD1 is a possible D gene (5 bases). The CDR3 spans 13 residues. Between the trimmed V and J ends, which lost 5 bases and 4 bases, there was a span of 11 bases. CDR1 is LGHDT and CDR2 is YNNKEL in the germline V gene (reference sequence).

This chain connects TRBV5-1 to TRBJ2-7; D might be TRBD2 (5 bases). CDR1 and CDR2 (germline): SGHRS, YFSETQ. The CDR3 is 13 residues long. V lost 0 bases and J lost 5, with 9 bases in between. CDR3 nucleotide sequence: TGCGCCAGCAGCTTGGAACCGGGGAACGAGCAGTACTTC. It yields the protein CASSLEPGNEQYF.

At least ten counts were recorded for this clone. The chain has TRBV28 and TRBJ2-3; D may be TRBD2 (6 bases). This CDR3 is built from 14 residues. CDR1 is MDHEN and CDR2 is SYDVKM in the germline V gene. Trimming stripped 3 bases from V and 4 bases from J, with 11 bases between. The CDR3 loop reads CASSFGGGADTQYF. CDR3 DNA sequence: TGTGCCAGCAGTTTTGGCGGAGGGGCAGATACGCAGTATTTT.

CDR3 nucleotide sequence: TGTGCCAGCAGTTCGGCGGGAGACCCCACAGATACGCAGTATTTT. This codes for CASSSAGDPTDTQYF. The genes are TRBV27 and TRBJ2-3; 7 bases agree with TRBD2. From germline, CDR1 is MNHEY and CDR2 SMNVEV (reference sequence). This CDR3 is built from 15 residues. V lost 4 bases, J lost 2 bases, and 6 bases stayed unmatched.

V and J are TRBV29-1 and TRBJ2-5; TRBD1 aligns across 11 bases. Germline CDR1 and CDR2: SQVTM and ANQGSEA. The CDR3 totals 14 residues. Trimming cost V 2 bases and J 2 bases; bases outside gene matches: 1. CDR3 in amino acids: CSVERDRGQETQYF. The CDR3 coding sequence is TGCAGCGTTGAACGGGACAGGGGGCAAGAGACCCAGTACTTC.

The rearrangement links TRBV10-3 to TRBJ1-1; 7 bases match TRBD1. This CDR3 comprises 14 residues. With 5 bases clipped from V and 1 base from J, the junction kept 4 bases outside the gene matches. Germline V gene lookup returns CDR1 ENHRY and CDR2 SYGVKD. The CDR3 loop is CAISRQGGNTEAFF. CDR3 nucleotides: TGTGCCATCAGTAGACAGGGAGGGAACACTGAAGCTTTCTTT.

The V gene is TRBV21-1, the J gene TRBJ2-3; TRBD2, as called in the table, went unchecked against the DNA. TRBV21-1 is a pseudogene locus. CDR3 length equals 19 residues. Here the CDR3 reads CASSKNPSLTLPGWPTQYF. For the CDR3, the DNA is TGTGCCAGCAGCAAAAACCCGTCCCTAACCCTGCCGGGTTGGCCTACGCAGTATTTT.

The chain couples TRBV6-5 to TRBJ1-2; no clear D gene. This CDR3 is 12 amino acids long. CDR1 is MNHEY and CDR2 is SVGAGI in the germline V gene. V gave up 8 bases and J gave up 6 bases, with 13 bases separating them. In nucleotides, the CDR3 is TGTGCCAGCTTTCTGCAGGAGGATGGCTACACCTTC. Translating it yields CASFLQEDGYTF.

The rearrangement uses TRBV18 and TRBJ2-3, with D maybe TRBD2 (5 bases). Looked up from germline, CDR1 is KGHSH and CDR2 is LQKENI. V was clipped by 2 bases and J by 0 bases, with 18 bases between them. This CDR3 has 18 amino acids. The CDR3 protein is CASSPGSHPGISTDTQYF. The DNA for the CDR3 is TGTGCCAGCTCACCAGGTAGCCATCCGGGGATTAGCACAGATACGCAGTATTTT.

This CDR3 reads CSATGNTEAFF. CDR3 DNA: TGCAGTGCTACAGGGAACACTGAAGCTTTCTTT. J is TRBJ1-1 and V is TRBV20-1; D is undetermined. CDR1 is DFQATT and CDR2 is SNEGSKA in the germline V gene (reference sequence). The CDR3 covers 11 residues. V lost 4 bases to trimming and J lost 1 base, with 4 bases between them.

The chain recombines TRBV7-9 with TRBJ2-5, with a possible D match to TRBD2 (5 bases). This CDR3 comprises 14 residues. Germline CDR1 reads SEHNR; CDR2 reads FQNEAQ (reference sequence). V lost 2 bases and J 2 bases, leaving 9 bases between the germline ends. The CDR3 region has the DNA TGTGCCAGCAGCTTAAGTTCGGGACAAGAGACCCAGTACTTC. Amino acids: CASSLSSGQETQYF.

The CDR3 reads CATSRDQSRLLNEQYF. Here the CDR3 DNA reads TGTGCCACCAGCAGAGATCAATCCCGCCTACTGAACGAGCAGTACTTC. The chain recombines TRBV15 with TRBJ2-7; D remains unclear. Germline CDR1 LNHNV, CDR2 YYDKDF (reference sequence). Trimming pared 0 bases from V and 5 bases from J, leaving 17 bases between. CDR3 length equals 16 residues.

The chain combines TRBV9 with TRBJ2-7, with TRBD1 identical over 9 bases. The V and J ends lost 1 base and 5 bases, in that order; junction bases with no gene match: 13. Per the germline V gene, CDR1 is SGDLS and CDR2 is YYNGEE. The length of the CDR3 is 17 residues. The CDR3 nucleotides read TGTGCCAGCAGCGTATCAGGGACAGGGATCCCCGGTGACGAGCAGTACTTC. Translation gives CASSVSGTGIPGDEQYF. The variable domain in full, with the rest retrieved from reference TRBV9 and TRBJ2-7, is DSGVTQTPKHLITATGQRVTLRCSPRSGDLSVYWYQQSLDQGLQFLIQYYNGEERAKGNILERFSAQQFPDLHSELNLSSLELGDSALYFCASSVSGTGIPGDEQYFGPGTRLTVT.

This sequence joins TRBV7-6 and TRBJ1-1; TRBD1 might be the D (6 bases). Germline-derived CDR1 and CDR2 are SGHVS and FNYEAQ. Between the trimmed V and J ends, which lost 1 base and 5 bases, there was a span of 20 bases. This CDR3 has 17 amino acids. This chain's CDR3 is CASSLEGVGAPGTEAFF. CDR3 sequence (DNA): TGTGCCAGCAGCTTAGAGGGGGTGGGGGCCCCGGGAACTGAAGCTTTCTTT. Full variable domain (rest looked up from reference TRBV7-6 and TRBJ1-1): GAGVSQSPRYKVTKRGQDVALRCDPISGHVSLYWYRQALGQGPEFLTYFNYEAQQDKSGLPNDRFSAERPEGSISTLTIQRTEQRDSAMYRCASSLEGVGAPGTEAFFGQGTRLTVV.

The chain combines TRBV5-4 with TRBJ2-7, with 9 positions matching TRBD1. The CDR3 has 15 amino acids. The V gene's germline CDR1 is SGHNT and CDR2 YYREEE (reference sequence). The trim removed 3 bases at V and 2 bases at J, leaving 6 bases unmatched. CDR3 in DNA: TGTGCCAGCAGCTCGCTCCGGGACAGGGCCTACGAGCAGTACTTC. Translating it yields CASSSLRDRAYEQYF.

The V call is TRBV10-2, the J call TRBJ2-2, with TRBD2 identical over 12 bases. CDR1 is WSHSY and CDR2 is SAAADI in the germline V gene. There are 15 residues in the CDR3. V lost 6 bases and J lost 1; bases outside the gene matches: 0. The CDR3 sequence: CASRLAGGNTGELFF. CDR3 DNA sequence: TGCGCCAGCAGACTAGCGGGAGGGAACACCGGGGAGCTGTTTTTT.

The table lists this clone with a few counts. The chain uses TRBV5-1 and TRBJ1-4, with 9 bases fitting TRBD1. The CDR3 runs to 15 residues. V lost 2 bases and J lost 3; bases outside the gene matches: 2. CDR1 is SGHRS and CDR2 is YFSETQ in the germline V gene. The CDR3 coding sequence is TGCGCCAGCAGCTTAAGACAGGGGGCTAATGAAAAACTGTTTTTT. Translated: CASSLRQGANEKLFF.

The V call is TRBV9, the J call TRBJ2-1, with TRBD2 matching over 7 bases. The CDR3 has 15 residues. The germline CDR1 and CDR2 sequences are SGDLS and YYNGEE. The V and J ends lost 6 bases and 7 bases, in that order; junction bases with no gene match: 13. The CDR3, as DNA: TGTGCCAGCACCTCCGGCGAGACTAGCTTGAATGAGCAGTTCTTC. Protein: CASTSGETSLNEQFF.

This clone has only one observation. The V and J genes are TRBV11-2 and TRBJ1-5, with a possible D match to TRBD1 (6 bases). Trimming pared 4 bases from V and 5 bases from J, leaving 9 bases between. The CDR3 has 13 residues. Germline V gene lookup returns CDR1 SGHAT and CDR2 FQNNGV. The CDR3 region has the DNA TGTGCCAGCAGCTCGGCAGGGGATCAGCCCCAGCATTTT. Its translation: CASSSAGDQPQHF.

This clone was recorded a few times. The CDR3 DNA is TGTGCCACCTCGTTGGGCCCAAATCAGCCCCAGCATTTT. This translates into CATSLGPNQPQHF. This chain joins TRBV15 and TRBJ1-5; D gene ambiguous. The CDR3 totals 13 residues. Germline V gene lookup returns CDR1 LNHNV and CDR2 YYDKDF (reference sequence). V lost 8 bases to trimming and J lost 4 bases, with 12 bases between them.

This chain uses TRBV5-1 with TRBJ2-7; 8 bases map to TRBD2. The trim removed 5 bases at V and 2 bases at J, leaving 6 bases unmatched. This CDR3 is built from 14 residues. Looked up from germline, CDR1 is SGHRS and CDR2 is YFSETQ. As DNA, the CDR3 is TGCGCCAGCAGTTCGACCGGGGGGGCCTACGAGCAGTACTTC. Its translation: CASSSTGGAYEQYF.

Only a few counts were recorded for this clone. The chain uses TRBV28 and TRBJ2-7; 8 bases agree with TRBD2. The CDR3 totals 15 residues. Losses at the gene ends were 3 bases for V and 3 bases for J; bases not matched to a gene: 7. Germline V lookup: CDR1 MDHEN, CDR2 SYDVKM. The CDR3: CASSLSGLAYYEQYF. CDR3 in DNA: TGTGCCAGCAGTTTGTCAGGACTAGCTTACTACGAGCAGTACTTC. The variable domain in full, with the rest retrieved from reference TRBV28 and TRBJ2-7, is DVKVTQSSRYLVKRTGEKVFLECVQDMDHENMFWYRQDPGLGLRLIYFSYDVKMKEKGDIPEGYSVSREKKERFSLILESASTNQTSMYLCASSLSGLAYYEQYFGPGTRLTVT.